Reported below is one T cell receptor (beta chain). No antigen is known for it. This CDR3 contains 13 residues. Germline V lookup: CDR1 SGDLS, CDR2 YYNGEE. With 1 base removed from V and 7 bases from J, the gap between germline ends came to 9 bases. This sample was taken from a study of blood T cells in healthy people across ages. Through a sample-barcoded 5' primer and a J-beta primer mix, a second PCR was run for roughly 6 to 11 cycles. TCRdb reprocessed the 5' RACE reads via MiXCR and lists one record per CDR3 protein. The table includes over 600,000 distinct CDR3 sequences, about 21% detected once. The study, taken as a whole, reports: Unsorted PBMCs prevented conclusive naive versus antigen-experienced comparison.

The clonotype originates from a man aged 70-80 years in good health. What was sequenced was blood. The chain has TRBV9 and TRBJ2-1; D unresolved. The CDR3: CASSVSPTNEQFF. CDR3 sequence (DNA): TGTGCCAGCAGCGTATCCCCCACGAATGAGCAGTTCTTC.